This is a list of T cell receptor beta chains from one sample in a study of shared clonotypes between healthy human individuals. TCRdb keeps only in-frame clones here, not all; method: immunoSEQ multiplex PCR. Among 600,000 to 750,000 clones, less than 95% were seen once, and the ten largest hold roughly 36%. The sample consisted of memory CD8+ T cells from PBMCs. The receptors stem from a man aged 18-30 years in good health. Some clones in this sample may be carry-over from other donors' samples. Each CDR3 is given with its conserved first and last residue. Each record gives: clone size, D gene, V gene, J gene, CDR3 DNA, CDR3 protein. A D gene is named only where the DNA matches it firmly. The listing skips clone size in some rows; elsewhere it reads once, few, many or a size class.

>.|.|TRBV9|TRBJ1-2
TGTGCCAGCAGCCCCGGGGCCCAAGAGGCTTACTATGGCTACACCTTC
CASSPGAQEAYYGYTF
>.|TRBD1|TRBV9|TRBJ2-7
TGTGCCAGCAGCGAGACCGGCCAGGGGGACTACGAGCAGTACTTC
CASSETGQGDYEQYF
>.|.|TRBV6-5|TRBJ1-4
TGTGCCAGCAGTCTCAGGGCAACTAATGAAAAACTGTTTTTT
CASSLRATNEKLFF
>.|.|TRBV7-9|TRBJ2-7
TGCGCCAGCAGCCAAATACCTTGGAGCTCCTACGAGCAGTACTTC
CASSQIPWSSYEQYF
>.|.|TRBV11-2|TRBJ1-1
TGTGCCAGCAGCTTATGGGGCTTGAACACTGAAGCTTTCTTT
CASSLWGLNTEAFF
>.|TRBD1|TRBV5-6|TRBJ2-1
TGTGCCAGCAGCACACGGACAGGGGCTCTCAATGAGCAGTTCTTC
CASSTRTGALNEQFF
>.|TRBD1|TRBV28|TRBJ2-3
TGTGCCAGCAGTTTATACGGCAGGGGGCATGACACAGATACGCAGTATTTT
CASSLYGRGHDTDTQYF
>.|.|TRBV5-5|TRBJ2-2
TGTGCCAGCAGCTGGGGGATGGCACCCACCGGGGAGCTGTTTTTT
CASSWGMAPTGELFF
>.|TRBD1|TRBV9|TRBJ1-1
TGTGCCAGCAGCGTGACAGGGGATTCCAACACTGAAGCTTTCTTT
CASSVTGDSNTEAFF
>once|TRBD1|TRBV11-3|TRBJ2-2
TGTGCCAGCAGCTCCTGGAACGGGACAGAAAACACCGGGGAGCTGTTTTTT
CASSSWNGTENTGELFF
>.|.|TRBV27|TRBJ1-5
TGTGCCAGCACCCACAGTCGCAATCAGCCCCAGCATTTT
CASTHSRNQPQHF
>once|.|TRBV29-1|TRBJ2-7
TGCAGCGTTGAAGGGGGGAGGTATTCCGAGCAGTACTTC
CSVEGGRYSEQYF
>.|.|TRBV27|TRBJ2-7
TGTGCCAGCAGTTTATCGGTTAGGGAGGACGAGCAGTACTTC
CASSLSVREDEQYF
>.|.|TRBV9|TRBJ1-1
TGTGCCAGCAGCGTAGGATCCGGGAACACTGAAGCTTTCTTT
CASSVGSGNTEAFF
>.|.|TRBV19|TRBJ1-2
TGTGCCAGTAAAGACATAGCTTATGGCTACACCTTC
CASKDIAYGYTF
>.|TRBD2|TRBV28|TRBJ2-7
TGTGCCAGCAGTTTCTTGGTCGGGGGGAGGCGGGAGCAGTACTTC
CASSFLVGGRREQYF
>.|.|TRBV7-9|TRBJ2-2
TGTGCCAGCAGCTTGCCGGTCACCGGGGAGCTGTTTTTT
CASSLPVTGELFF
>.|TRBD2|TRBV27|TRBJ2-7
TGTGCCAGCAGCCCTAGCGGGGGGGAAAACTCCTACGAGCAGTACTTC
CASSPSGGENSYEQYF
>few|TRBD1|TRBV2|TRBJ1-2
TGTGCCAGCAGTGAGGGGACAGGGTTCTCGCTTGGCTACACCTTC
CASSEGTGFSLGYTF
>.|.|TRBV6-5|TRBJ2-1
TGTGCCAGCAGTTACTCGCAAGGACAGATATTCAATGAGCAGTTCTTC
CASSYSQGQIFNEQFF
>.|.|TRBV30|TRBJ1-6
TGTGCCTGGCGGCAAACAGGGATTGCTCCACCCCTCCACTTT
CAWRQTGIAPPLHF
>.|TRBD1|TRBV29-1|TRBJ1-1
TGCAGCGTTGAACTAGGACAGGGTGGACCTGAAGCTTTCTTT
CSVELGQGGPEAFF
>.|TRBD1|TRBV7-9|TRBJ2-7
TGTGCCAGCAGCGATCCGGGACAGCCCTACGAGCAGTACTTC
CASSDPGQPYEQYF
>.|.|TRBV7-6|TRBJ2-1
TGTGCCAGCAGCTTAATATGGGGAAGGGGGAATGAGCAGTTCTTC
CASSLIWGRGNEQFF
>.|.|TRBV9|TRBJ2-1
TGTGCCAGCAGCGTATCCCCCGGCGGGAAGCTCTACAATGAGCAGTTCTTC
CASSVSPGGKLYNEQFF
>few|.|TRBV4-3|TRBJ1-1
TGCGCCAGCAGCCAAGATTCGAGCGGGCCCCATTCTGAAGCTTTCTTT
CASSQDSSGPHSEAFF
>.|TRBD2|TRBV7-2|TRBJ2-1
TGTGCCAGCAGCCCCCCGGGATTAGCGGGCTACAATGAGCAGTTCTTC
CASSPPGLAGYNEQFF
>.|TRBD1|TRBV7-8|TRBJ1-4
TGTGCCAGCAGCTCCCACCGGGACAGTAATGAAAAACTGTTTTTT
CASSSHRDSNEKLFF
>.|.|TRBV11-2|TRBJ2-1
TGTGCCAGCAGCTTCAGAGGTGTCGGGAGCCCCTACAATGAGCAGTTCTTC
CASSFRGVGSPYNEQFF
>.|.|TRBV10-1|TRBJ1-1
TGCGCCAGCAGTGACTCGGGTAGGGAAGGGGCGACTGAAGCTTTCTTT
CASSDSGREGATEAFF
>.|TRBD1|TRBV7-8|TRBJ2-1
TGTGCCAGCAGCGCGGACAGGGGGATCAATGAGCAGTTCTTC
CASSADRGINEQFF
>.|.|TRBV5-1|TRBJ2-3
TGCGCCAGCAGCGGAATCAGGAAAGATAGCACAGATACGCAGTATTTT
CASSGIRKDSTDTQYF
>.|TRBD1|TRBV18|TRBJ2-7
TGTGCCAGCTCGTCCGGGACAGGGGGCGAGGCAACCTACGAGCAGTACTTC
CASSSGTGGEATYEQYF
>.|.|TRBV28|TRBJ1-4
TGTGCCAGCTCCGGGGCTTTTTCTAATGAAAAACTGTTTTTT
CASSGAFSNEKLFF
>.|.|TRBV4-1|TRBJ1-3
TGCGCCAGTACTGGGTCTGGAAACACCATATATTTT
CASTGSGNTIYF
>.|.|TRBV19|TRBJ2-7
TGTGCCAGTAGTATCCTGGATTCCTACGAGCAGTACTTC
CASSILDSYEQYF
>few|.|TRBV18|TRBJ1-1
TGTGCCAGCTCACCGGGGGCGCCCCTAGAAGCTTTCTTT
CASSPGAPLEAFF
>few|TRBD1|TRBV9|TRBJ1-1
TGTGCCAGCAGCCCTACAGGGGGCGCCGACACTGAAGCTTTCTTT
CASSPTGGADTEAFF
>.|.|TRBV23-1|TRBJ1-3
TGCGCCAGCAGTCACGTCAGGGGTAGGTTTAACACCATATATTTT
CASSHVRGRFNTIYF
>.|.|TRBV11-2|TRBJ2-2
TGTGCCAGCAACAACGACGACTGGAACACCGGGGAGCTGTTTTTT
CASNNDDWNTGELFF
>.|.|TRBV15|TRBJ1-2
TGTGCCACCAGCAGATTGGGGGGAGGCCGCTATGGCTACACCTTC
CATSRLGGGRYGYTF
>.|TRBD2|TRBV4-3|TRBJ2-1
TGCGCCAGCGCCCAGGCTAGCGGGGAAACCAATGAGCAGTTCTTC
CASAQASGETNEQFF
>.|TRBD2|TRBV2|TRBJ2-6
TGTGCCAGCACTGGGGGAGGGTCTGGGGCCAACGTCCTGACTTTC
CASTGGGSGANVLTF
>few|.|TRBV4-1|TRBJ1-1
TGCGCCAGCAGGCCTACGGGGGGCACTGAAGCTTTCTTT
CASRPTGGTEAFF
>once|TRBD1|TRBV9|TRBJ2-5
TGTGCCAGCAGCTACGGGTGGGACAGGGCCGGAGAGACCCAGTACTTC
CASSYGWDRAGETQYF
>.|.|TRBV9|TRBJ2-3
TGTGCCAGCAGCGTAGTGTACGGCGGGGCCACAGATACGCAGTATTTT
CASSVVYGGATDTQYF
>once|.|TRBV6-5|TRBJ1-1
TGTGCCAGCAGTTATGGCGCGCCACTCGGGGGAGCTTTCTTT
CASSYGAPLGGAFF
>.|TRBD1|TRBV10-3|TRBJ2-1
TGTGCCATCAGTGCGGGACAGGGGGTATTCAATGAGCAGTTCTTC
CAISAGQGVFNEQFF
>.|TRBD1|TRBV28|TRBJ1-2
TGTGCCAGCAGTCGGGACAGTACCCCGGGCTATGGCTACACCTTC
CASSRDSTPGYGYTF
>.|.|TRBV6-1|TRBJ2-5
TGTGCCAGCAGGAGGCGATCTCAAGAGACCCAGTACTTC
CASRRRSQETQYF
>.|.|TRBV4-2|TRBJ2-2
TGTGCCAGCAGCCAAGGCAGGGAAGCCGGGGAGCTGTTTTTT
CASSQGREAGELFF
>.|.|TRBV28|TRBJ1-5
TGTGCCAGCAGTCTCCCCGGGACCCCTCAGCCCAAGCATTTT
CASSLPGTPQPKHF
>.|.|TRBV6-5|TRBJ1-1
TGTGCCGGAAGGGTGGGGATAAACACTGAAGCTTTCTTT
CAGRVGINTEAFF
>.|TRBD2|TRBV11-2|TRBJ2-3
TGTGCCAGCAGCACCCGAACCCGGACTAGCGGGAGCACAGATACGCAGTATTTT
CASSTRTRTSGSTDTQYF
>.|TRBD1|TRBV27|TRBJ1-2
TGTGCCAGCAGTTTATCCACAGGGGGCGCGAACTATGGCTACACCTTC
CASSLSTGGANYGYTF
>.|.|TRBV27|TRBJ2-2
TGTGCCAGCAGTTTAAGCCCGGTAATCGGGGAGCTGTTTTTT
CASSLSPVIGELFF
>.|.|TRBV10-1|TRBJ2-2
TGCGCCAGCAGTGAGGGGCAGGCGTTTTCTCTGCGGGACACCGGGGAGCTGTTTTTT
CASSEGQAFSLRDTGELFF
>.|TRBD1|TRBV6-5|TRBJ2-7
TGTGCCAGCAGTACCGGGACAGGGTACGAGCAGTACTTC
CASSTGTGYEQYF
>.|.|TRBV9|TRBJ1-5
TGTGCCAGCAGCCCCATGGACAGCAATCAGCCCCAGCATTTT
CASSPMDSNQPQHF
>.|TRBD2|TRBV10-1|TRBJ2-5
TGCGCCAGCAGTGTAACTAGCGGGTTACGGGAGACCCAGTACTTC
CASSVTSGLRETQYF